The following is a T cell receptor beta chain sequence with its context. There is no known antigen for this receptor. At one of its ends the junction is not consistent with the germline gene, which may arise from a read error. These data are taken from a study of metastatic and nonmetastatic thyroid tumors (dated by TCRdb to the early 2020s). For the study in its entirety: For patients with malignant and with benign thyroid disease, the researchers compared repertoires between peripheral blood samples and tumor or nodule tissue samples.

From a lookup of the germline V gene, CDR1 and CDR2 are SGHAT and FQNNGV. The CDR3 has 13 amino acids, counting the end cysteine and phenylalanine. Here the CDR3 DNA is all that survives: 39 bases in frame from base 1. Library preparation employed PCR. Data came from an Illumina HiSeq 4000. High-throughput sequencing was used to profile the TCR beta-chain CDR3 region of each patient. The original methods were these. The researchers built a classifier to tell apart papillary thyroid cancer patients with distant metastasis, based on CDR3 differences among clinicopathological groups. To measure repertoire diversity the researchers used the Shannon index, while the Morisita-Horn index served to gauge how similar the tumor and blood repertoires were. The public reads were reprocessed in TCRdb via fastp at Q25 and MiXCR, keeping in-frame beta chains. TCRdb's processing, not the study's, gives the V and J calls here. Present in this sample are some 17,000 clones, around 21% of which were seen just once. Roughly a fifth of the sample lies in the top ten.

No treatment had been received by any patient before thyroid surgery. Patient clinical samples collected from about 2011 to 2018 were retrospectively analysed using T-cell receptor beta sequencing. The study at large found these results: In both blood and tumor samples, TCR beta diversity was reported to be significantly higher in malignant tumors than in benign nodules.

The sample was adjacent normal tissue. The TCR originated in a female donor with papillary thyroid cancer or a benign thyroid nodule (not recorded which). Some clones in this sample may be carry-over from other donors' samples. The chain uses TRBV11-2 and TRBJ1-2, and possibly TRBD1, on 6 matching bases. CDR3 protein: CASSTTGNYGYIF. DNA sequence: TGTGCCAGCAGCACCACAGGGAACTATGGCTACATCTTC.